The entry below describes one TCR beta chain. This clonotype has a handful of counts. The antigen it binds to is not known. Base qualities are not recorded, but no much larger clone differs from it by a single base. The data derive from a study of T-cell reconstitution after alpha-beta-depleted transplantation in children (dated by TCRdb to 2016 to 2018). Regarding the research as a whole: T-cell immune reconstitution after TCRalphabeta/CD19-depleted allogeneic hematopoietic cell transplantation in children was quantitatively tracked in the study by means of TCR repertoire profiling. Study-wide conclusions, independent of this receptor: The apparently early alphabetaT-cell count recovery about two months after transplant was reportedly dependent on only several hundred rapidly expanded clones derived from non-depleted graft cells. In some patients, the high TCRbeta diversity seen at day 60 was put down to recipient T cells and intrathymic progenitors that had survived conditioning. Hyperexpanded clone frequencies declined over subsequent months; after one year, T-cell counts and TCRbeta diversity were mostly attributed to newly produced T cells.

The sample's treatment or condition, from its label and the paper: allogeneic hematopoietic cell transplantation with graft depleted of TCRalphabeta T cells and CD19 B cells. Transplant recipients were children who received TCRalphabeta/CD19-depleted allogeneic hematopoietic cell grafts. The library was obtained by PCR. These reads were obtained on an Illumina HiSeq 2500. TCR library preparation used molecular barcoding, with unique molecular identifiers applied to normalize quantification of the TCRbeta repertoire. The public reads were reanalyzed by TCRdb: fastp trimming at Q25, MiXCR alignment, in-frame beta chains only. Here each entry gathers all rows of one CDR3 protein and keeps the most common genes and DNA. For this sample the table gives 350,000 to 500,000 distinct CDR3 sequences, of which roughly 44% were detected only once. Under 35% of the sample is in the top ten clones. Inclusive of the bounding cysteine and phenylalanine, the CDR3 is 15 residues long. Only the CDR3 region is kept as DNA, spanning 45 bases read in frame from base 1. The V end loses 3 bases and the J end loses 0 bases, and a stretch of 13 bases separates them. The germline V gene (reference sequence) provides CDR1 DFQATT and CDR2 SNEGSKA.

The receptor was isolated from a girl aged 2 to 10 with aplastic anemia, due to receive a stem cell transplant. The V and J genes are TRBV20-1 and TRBJ2-3; TRBD2 might be the D gene, on 5 matching bases. The sequenced sample was PBMCs, obtained before TCRalphabeta/CD19-depleted stem cell transplant. The CDR3 here reads CSARGIARSTDTQYF. In nucleotides, the sequence is TGCAGTGCTAGGGGTATAGCGAGGAGCACAGATACGCAGTATTTT.